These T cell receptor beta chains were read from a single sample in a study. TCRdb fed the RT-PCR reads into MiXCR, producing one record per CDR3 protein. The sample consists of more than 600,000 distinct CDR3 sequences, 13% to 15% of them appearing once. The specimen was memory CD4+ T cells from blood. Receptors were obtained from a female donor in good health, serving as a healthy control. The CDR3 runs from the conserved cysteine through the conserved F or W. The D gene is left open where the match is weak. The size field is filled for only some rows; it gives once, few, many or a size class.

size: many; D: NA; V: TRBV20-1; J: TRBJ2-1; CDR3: CSARDVQVLGEQFF; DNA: TGCAGTGCTAGAGACGTGCAGGTCTTGGGTGAGCAGTTCTTC
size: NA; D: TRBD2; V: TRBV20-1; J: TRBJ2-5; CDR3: CSARPGTSGRAKETQYF; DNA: TGCAGTGCTAGACCAGGGACTAGCGGGAGGGCCAAGGAGACCCAGTACTTC
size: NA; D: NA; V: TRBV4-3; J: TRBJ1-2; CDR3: CASSQGQGGLAYGYTF; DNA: TGCGCCAGCAGCCAGGGCCAAGGAGGATTAGCCTATGGCTACACCTTC
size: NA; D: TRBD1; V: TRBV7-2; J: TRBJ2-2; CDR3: CASSLAGGVGGELFF; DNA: TGTGCCAGCAGCTTGGCAGGGGGCGTCGGCGGGGAGCTGTTTTTT
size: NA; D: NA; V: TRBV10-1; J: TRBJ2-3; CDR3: CASSGKANTDTQYF; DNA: TGCGCCAGCAGTGGGAAAGCGAACACAGATACGCAGTATTTT
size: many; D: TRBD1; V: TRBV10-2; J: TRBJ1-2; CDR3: CASSAGQGFGYTF; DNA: TGCGCCAGCAGTGCCGGACAGGGGTTTGGCTACACCTTC
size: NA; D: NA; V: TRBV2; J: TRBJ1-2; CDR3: CASFGQTNYGYTF; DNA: TGTGCCAGCTTCGGACAGACAAACTATGGCTACACCTTC
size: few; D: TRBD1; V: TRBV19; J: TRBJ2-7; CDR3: CASSIENRGPDEQYF; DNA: TGTGCCAGTAGTATAGAGAACAGGGGGCCGGACGAGCAGTACTTC
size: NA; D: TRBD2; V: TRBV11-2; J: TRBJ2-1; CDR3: CASSPRLAGVYDEQFF; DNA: TGTGCCAGCAGCCCGCGTCTAGCGGGAGTTTATGATGAGCAGTTCTTC
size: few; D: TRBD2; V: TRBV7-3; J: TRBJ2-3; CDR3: CASSSSVGLAASTDTQYF; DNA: TGTGCCAGCAGCTCGTCGGTCGGGCTAGCGGCCAGCACAGATACGCAGTATTTT
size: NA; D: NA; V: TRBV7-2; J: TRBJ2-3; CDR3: CASSLMGGGREDTQYF; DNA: TGTGCCAGCAGCCTTATGGGGGGGGGCCGGGAAGATACGCAGTATTTT
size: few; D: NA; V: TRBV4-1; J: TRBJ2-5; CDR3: CASSQVGRLSEETQYF; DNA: TGCGCCAGCAGCCAAGTAGGACGGTTAAGCGAGGAGACCCAGTACTTC
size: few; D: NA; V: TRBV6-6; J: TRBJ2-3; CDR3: CASRSQGAEYF; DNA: TGTGCCAGCAGATCGCAGGGTGCCGAGTATTTT
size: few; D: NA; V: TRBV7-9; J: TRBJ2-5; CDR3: CASSLDLEETQYF; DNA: TGTGCCAGCAGCTTGGACCTAGAAGAGACCCAGTACTTC
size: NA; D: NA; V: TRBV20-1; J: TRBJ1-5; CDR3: CSAYMPSAAQHF; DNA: TGCAGTGCTTACATGCCCTCTGCGGCCCAGCATTTT
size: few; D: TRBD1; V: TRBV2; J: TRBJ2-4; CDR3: CASSRDRGDIQYF; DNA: TGTGCCAGCAGCCGGGACAGGGGAGACATTCAGTACTTC
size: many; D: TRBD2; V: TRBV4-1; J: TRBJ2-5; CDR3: CASSQSGTSGLQETQYF; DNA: TGCGCCAGCAGCCAATCGGGGACTAGCGGATTGCAAGAGACCCAGTACTTC
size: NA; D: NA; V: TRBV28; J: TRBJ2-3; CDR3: CASSVGGAMDTQYF; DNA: TGTGCCAGCAGTGTAGGGGGGGCTATGGATACGCAGTATTTT
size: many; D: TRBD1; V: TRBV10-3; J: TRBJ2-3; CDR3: CAIADRADTQYF; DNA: TGTGCCATCGCGGACAGGGCAGATACGCAGTATTTT
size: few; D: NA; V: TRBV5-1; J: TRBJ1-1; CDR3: CASSGHPGDTEAFF; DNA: TGCGCCAGCAGCGGTCATCCAGGGGACACTGAAGCTTTCTTT
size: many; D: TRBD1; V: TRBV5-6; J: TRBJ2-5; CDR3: CASSLVAGGTQYF; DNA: TGTGCCAGCAGCTTGGTGGCAGGGGGGACCCAGTACTTC
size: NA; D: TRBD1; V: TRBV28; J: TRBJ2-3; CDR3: CASRGQGFADTQYF; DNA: TGTGCCAGCAGGGGACAGGGGTTTGCAGATACGCAGTATTTT
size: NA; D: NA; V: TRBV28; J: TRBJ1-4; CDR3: CASSSPGRGGEKLFF; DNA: TGTGCCAGCAGTTCTCCCGGCAGGGGAGGGGAAAAACTGTTTTTT
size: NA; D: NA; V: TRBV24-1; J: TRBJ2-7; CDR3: CATSDPETYEQYF; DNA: TGTGCCACCAGTGATCCGGAGACTTACGAGCAGTACTTC
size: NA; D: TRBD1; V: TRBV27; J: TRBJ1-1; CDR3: CASSPTWTGDTEAFF; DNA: TGTGCCAGCAGTCCGACCTGGACAGGGGACACTGAAGCTTTCTTT
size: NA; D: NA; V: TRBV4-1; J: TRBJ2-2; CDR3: CASSQGLGAAGELFF; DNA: TGCGCCAGCAGCCAGGGGCTGGGGGCCGCCGGGGAGCTGTTTTTT
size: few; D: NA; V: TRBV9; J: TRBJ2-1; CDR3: CATGTDYNEQFF; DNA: TGTGCCACCGGGACGGATTACAATGAGCAGTTCTTC
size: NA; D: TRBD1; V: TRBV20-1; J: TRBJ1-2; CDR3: CSARTGTVTNYGYTF; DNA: TGCAGTGCTAGAACGGGGACAGTTACTAACTATGGCTACACCTTC
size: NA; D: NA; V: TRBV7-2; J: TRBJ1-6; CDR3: CASSLYGRGPALHF; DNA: TGTGCCAGCAGCTTATATGGCAGGGGCCCGGCTCTCCACTTT
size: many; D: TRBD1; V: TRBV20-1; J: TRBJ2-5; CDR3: CSASPSGQGTETQYF; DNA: TGCAGTGCTAGCCCATCGGGACAGGGAACGGAGACCCAGTACTTC
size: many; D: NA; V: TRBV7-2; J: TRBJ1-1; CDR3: CASSLGGSSTEAFF; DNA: TGTGCCAGCAGCTTAGGAGGCAGCTCCACTGAAGCTTTCTTT
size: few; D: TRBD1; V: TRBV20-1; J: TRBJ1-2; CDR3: CSARPPGQGNYGYTF; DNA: TGCAGTGCTAGGCCGCCGGGACAGGGAAACTATGGCTACACCTTC
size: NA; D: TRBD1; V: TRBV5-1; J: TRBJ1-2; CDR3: CASSLAGGTGGYTF; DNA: TGCGCCAGCAGCTTGGCAGGGGGGACTGGTGGCTACACCTTC
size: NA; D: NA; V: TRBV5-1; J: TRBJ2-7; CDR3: CASSLEEGARSKQYF; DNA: TGCGCCAGCAGCTTGGAGGAGGGGGCGCGTTCAAAGCAGTACTTC
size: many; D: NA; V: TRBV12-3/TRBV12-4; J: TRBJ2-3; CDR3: CASSLGQKTDTQYF; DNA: TGTGCCAGCAGTTTAGGGCAGAAAACAGATACGCAGTATTTT
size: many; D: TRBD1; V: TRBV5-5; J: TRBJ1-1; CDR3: CASSLQTGFGEAFF; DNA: TGTGCCAGCAGCTTGCAGACAGGGTTCGGTGAAGCTTTCTTT
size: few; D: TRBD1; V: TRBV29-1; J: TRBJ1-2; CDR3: CSVIGGVGYGYTF; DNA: TGCAGCGTTATAGGGGGCGTGGGCTATGGCTACACCTTC
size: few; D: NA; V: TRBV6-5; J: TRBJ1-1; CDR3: CASSYGTGEKTEAFF; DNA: TGTGCCAGCAGTTACGGCACGGGGGAGAAAACTGAAGCTTTCTTT
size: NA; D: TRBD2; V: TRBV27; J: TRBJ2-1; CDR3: CASSLTGLAGGNEQFF; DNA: TGTGCCAGCAGTTTAACCGGACTAGCGGGGGGCAATGAGCAGTTCTTC
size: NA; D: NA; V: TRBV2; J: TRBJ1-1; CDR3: CASSGQVMNTEAFF; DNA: TGTGCCAGCAGTGGACAGGTTATGAACACTGAAGCTTTCTTT
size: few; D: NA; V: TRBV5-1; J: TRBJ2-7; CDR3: CASSLLQGSINEQYF; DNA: TGCGCCAGCAGCTTGTTGCAGGGGTCGATCAACGAGCAGTACTTC
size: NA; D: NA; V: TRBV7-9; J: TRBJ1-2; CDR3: CASSLGGYGYGYTF; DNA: TGTGCCAGCAGCTTAGGAGGGTATGGCTATGGCTACACCTTC
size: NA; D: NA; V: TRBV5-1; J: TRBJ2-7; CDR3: CASSFKSPIRSYEQYF; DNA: TGCGCCAGCAGCTTCAAGTCGCCAATACGCTCCTACGAGCAGTACTTC
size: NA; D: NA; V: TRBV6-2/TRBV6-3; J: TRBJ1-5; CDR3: CAAGVRQPQHF; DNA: TGTGCCGCGGGGGTACGGCAGCCCCAGCATTTT
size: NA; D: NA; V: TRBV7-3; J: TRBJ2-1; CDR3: CASHAEGAYNEQFF; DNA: TGTGCCAGCCACGCGGAAGGAGCTTACAATGAGCAGTTCTTC
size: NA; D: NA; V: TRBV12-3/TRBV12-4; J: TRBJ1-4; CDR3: CASSLTQGYNEKLFF; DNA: TGTGCCAGCAGTCTAACACAGGGATATAATGAAAAACTGTTTTTT
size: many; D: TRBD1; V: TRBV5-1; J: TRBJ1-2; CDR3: CASRIDRDNGYTF; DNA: TGCGCCAGCAGAATCGACAGGGATAATGGCTACACCTTC
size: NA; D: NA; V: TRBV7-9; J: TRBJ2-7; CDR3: CASSLFSDSYEQYF; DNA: TGTGCCAGCAGCTTATTTTCGGACAGCTACGAGCAGTACTTC
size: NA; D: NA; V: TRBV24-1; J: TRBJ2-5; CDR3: CATSLGNQETQYF; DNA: TGTGCCACCAGCCTCGGGAACCAAGAGACCCAGTACTTC
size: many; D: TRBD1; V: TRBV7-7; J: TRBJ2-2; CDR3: CASSLTGVNTGELFF; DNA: TGTGCTAGCAGCTTAACAGGGGTGAACACCGGGGAGCTGTTTTTT
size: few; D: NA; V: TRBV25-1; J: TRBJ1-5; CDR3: CASSTREGNQPQHF; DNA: TGTGCCAGCAGTACAAGGGAAGGGAATCAGCCCCAGCATTTT
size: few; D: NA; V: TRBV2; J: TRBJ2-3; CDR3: CASSGISGPTDTQYF; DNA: TGTGCCAGCAGTGGGATTAGCGGCCCCACAGATACGCAGTATTTT
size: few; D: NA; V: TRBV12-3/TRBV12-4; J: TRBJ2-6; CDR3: CASSGFYSGANVLTF; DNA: TGTGCCAGCAGTGGGTTTTACTCTGGGGCCAACGTCCTGACTTTC
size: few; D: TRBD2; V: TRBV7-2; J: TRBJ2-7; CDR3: CALGGTSGIPQYF; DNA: TGTGCCCTCGGGGGGACTAGCGGGATCCCGCAGTACTTC
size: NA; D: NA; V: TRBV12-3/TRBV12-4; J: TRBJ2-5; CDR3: CASSPASVKTVSQETQYF; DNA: TGTGCCAGCAGTCCGGCTTCGGTGAAGACAGTAAGCCAAGAGACCCAGTACTTC
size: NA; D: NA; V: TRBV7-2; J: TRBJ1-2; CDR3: CASSLLGIGGYTF; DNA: TGTGCCAGCAGCTTATTAGGGATAGGTGGCTACACCTTC
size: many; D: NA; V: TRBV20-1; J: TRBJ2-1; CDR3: CSARRLEGEQFF; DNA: TGCAGTGCTAGACGGCTAGAGGGTGAGCAGTTCTTC
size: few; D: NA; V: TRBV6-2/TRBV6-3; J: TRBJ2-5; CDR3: CASSYNRETQYF; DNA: TGTGCCAGCAGTTACAACAGAGAGACCCAGTACTTC
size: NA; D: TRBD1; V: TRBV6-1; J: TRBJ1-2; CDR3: CASSDRDRVNYGYTF; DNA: TGTGCCAGCAGCGACCGGGACAGGGTTAACTATGGCTACACCTTC